This T cell receptor (beta chain) was captured in a study of T cell changes during pregnancy in multiple sclerosis. Sequencing used immunoSEQ multiplex PCR; TCRdb keeps in-frame clones, though not all of them. The sample has 50,000 or so clones, roughly 92% seen once; the top ten hold around 0.25%. Trimming took off 3 bases at V and 1 base at J, with 15 bases between the two ends. The CDR3 sequence is 15 residues long. The V gene's germline CDR1 is GTSNPN and CDR2 SVGIG (reference sequence). The specimen was CD4+ T cells from peripheral blood mononuclear cells, collected in the third trimester of pregnancy. The source of this sequence is a female donor with multiple sclerosis, enrolled in a pregnancy study. The rearrangement uses TRBV30 and TRBJ1-1, with D possibly matching TRBD1 (6 bases). The CDR3 loop is CAWRTGGGGNTEAFF. The DNA for the CDR3 is TGTGCCTGGAGGACGGGGGGCGGCGGGAACACTGAAGCTTTCTTT. The complete variable domain, with remaining parts taken from reference TRBV30 and TRBJ1-1, reads SQTIHQWPATLVQPVGSPLSLECTVEGTSNPNLYWYRQAAGRGLQLLFYSVGIGQISSEVPQNLSASRPQDRQFILSSKKLLLSDSGFYLCAWRTGGGGNTEAFFGQGTRLTVV.